This T cell receptor (beta chain) was recorded in a study of identical twins. cDNA carried unique molecular identifiers, and a universal primer site was added by template switching. MiXCR was run by TCRdb on the 5' RACE reads, yielding one entry per CDR3 protein. Here the sample spans under 400,000 distinct CDR3 sequences, 7% to 9.5% being singletons. Germline V gene sequence: CDR1 SGHRS, CDR2 YFSETQ. Trimming cost V 0 bases and J 5 bases, with 8 bases left between them. CDR3 length: 13 residues. This clonotype was sampled from a woman in her fifties or sixties in good health. Specimen: naive T cells sorted from blood. The V call is TRBV5-1, the J call TRBJ2-5, with D perhaps TRBD2 (5 bases). The CDR3 region is CASSLDPGETQYF. The CDR3 region has the DNA TGCGCCAGCAGCTTGGACCCGGGGGAGACCCAGTACTTC.